This TCR beta chain was obtained from a study of regulatory T cells in long-lasting Graves disease. Findings of the study overall: Persistent Graves' patients had lower TCR diversity than newly diagnosed ones. There were preferences for TRBV28, TRBJ1-2 and TRBJ2-5 in persistent disease.

iRepertoire HTBI primers and Arm-PCR of CDR3 regions built TCR beta libraries. TCRdb analysed the multiplex PCR reads with MiXCR anew, one entry per CDR3 protein. This table holds approximately 360,000 distinct CDR3 sequences, roughly 12% found once. Described time point: newly diagnosed GD, antithyroid drugs for less than 3 months. PBMC-extracted RNA yielded the TCR library. This clonotype was found many times. The antigen is undetermined. Trimming took 4 bases from V and 3 from J; bases not matched to a gene: 11. The CDR3 length is 17 residues. Germline V lookup: CDR1 SEHNR, CDR2 FQNEAQ (reference sequence). These same records also appear under a second study, on T cells in Graves' hyperthyroidism and ophthalmopathy. That study adds: A 13 V-J model separated ophthalmopathy from stable hyperthyroidism. Ophthalmopathy prediction by the model preceded onset by a median about 6.8 months.

The rearrangement uses TRBV7-9 and TRBJ1-2, with 10 bases aligning to TRBD1. This sequence originates from a woman between 18 and 29 years old with Graves disease. Source: peripheral blood mononuclear cells (PBMCs), taken at new diagnosis, from a patient treated with antithyroid drugs. CDR3 coding DNA: TGTGCCAGCAGCTCATGGACCGTGGGACAGGGGTACTATGGCTACACCTTC. Its translation is CASSSWTVGQGYYGYTF.